Listed below are T cell receptor beta chains from one sample, sequenced in a study of T-cell reconstitution after alpha-beta-depleted transplantation in children. A single record per CDR3 protein comes from TCRdb applying MiXCR to the PCR reads. The table records under 140,000 distinct CDR3 sequences, about 9.4% of them present only once. The starting material was PBMCs from the stem cell graft donor, obtained from the stem cell graft. The receptors were sampled from a human donor who donated a stem cell graft to a child with acute lymphoblastic leukemia. Each CDR3 is given with its conserved first and last residue. The order of the fields is D gene, clone size, V gene, J gene, CDR3 protein, CDR3 DNA. A D gene is named only where the DNA matches it firmly. Size tells how often a clone was seen (once, few, many) or the class of an expanded clone, and some rows leave it out.

>.|many|TRBV19|TRBJ1-1
CASSIRLNTEAFF
TGTGCCAGTAGTATTCGCCTGAACACTGAAGCTTTCTTT
>.|many|TRBV20-1|TRBJ1-5
CSARTGGGNQPQHF
TGCAGTGCGCGTACCGGGGGTGGCAATCAGCCCCAGCATTTT
>.|many|TRBV6-2/TRBV6-3|TRBJ2-2
CASSYSTGELFF
TGTGCCAGCAGTTACTCGACCGGGGAGCTGTTTTTT
>.|many|TRBV27|TRBJ1-2
CASSPRGTALRGYTF
TGTGCCAGCAGCCCTCGGGGAACAGCCCTGCGGGGCTACACCTTC
>.|many|TRBV27|TRBJ2-7
CASSRDGFYEQYF
TGTGCCAGCAGTCGGGACGGATTTTACGAGCAGTACTTC
>.|few|TRBV6-2/TRBV6-3|TRBJ2-5
CASSYVVGQETQYF
TGTGCCAGCAGTTACGTTGTGGGGCAAGAGACCCAGTACTTC
>TRBD2|.|TRBV12-3/TRBV12-4|TRBJ2-1
CASSLAGLAGPYNEQFF
TGTGCCAGCAGTTTAGCAGGACTAGCGGGGCCCTACAATGAGCAGTTCTTC
>.|few|TRBV2|TRBJ2-2
CASSELDLTGELFF
TGTGCCAGCAGTGAACTAGATCTCACCGGGGAGCTGTTTTTT
>.|many|TRBV9|TRBJ2-1
CASSVVGGPRDEQFF
TGTGCCAGCAGCGTAGTTGGGGGGCCTAGGGATGAGCAGTTCTTC
>.|many|TRBV7-2|TRBJ1-6
CASSGAGGRYNSPLHF
TGTGCCAGCAGCGGGGCCGGGGGAAGATATAATTCACCCCTCCACTTT
>TRBD2|many|TRBV12-3/TRBV12-4|TRBJ2-1
CASSLKLASPEQFF
TGTGCCAGCAGTTTAAAACTAGCGTCGCCTGAGCAGTTCTTC
>.|many|TRBV5-5|TRBJ2-5
CASSPRTEGLSEETQYF
TGTGCCAGCAGCCCTCGGACAGAAGGGCTGTCTGAAGAGACCCAGTACTTC
>.|many|TRBV5-6|TRBJ1-3
CASSLAGTDTIYF
TGTGCCAGCAGCTTGGCCGGTACGGACACCATATATTTT
>.|many|TRBV20-1|TRBJ2-1
CSADLAFGSNEQFF
TGCAGTGCAGACCTAGCGTTCGGATCCAATGAGCAGTTCTTC
>.|few|TRBV18|TRBJ2-3
CASSFVRGTASTDTQYF
TGTGCCAGCTCCTTCGTTAGGGGGACGGCTAGCACAGATACGCAGTATTTT
>.|many|TRBV5-1|TRBJ2-1
CASSLSTLEGQEQFF
TGCGCCAGCAGCTTGTCGACTTTGGAGGGGCAGGAGCAGTTCTTC
>.|many|TRBV9|TRBJ1-1
CASSPRPQITPATEAFF
TGTGCCAGCAGCCCGAGGCCCCAAATAACCCCGGCCACTGAAGCTTTCTTT
>.|many|TRBV5-1|TRBJ2-3
CASSPGGGSSVDTQYF
TGCGCCAGCAGTCCAGGCGGCGGCTCCTCGGTGGATACGCAGTATTTT
>.|many|TRBV7-2|TRBJ2-7
CASSLIGSPAEQYF
TGTGCCAGCAGCTTAATTGGGAGCCCAGCCGAGCAGTACTTC
>TRBD2|many|TRBV7-9|TRBJ2-5
CASSSGLAGSQETQYF
TGTGCCAGCAGCTCCGGACTAGCGGGATCCCAAGAGACCCAGTACTTC
>.|many|TRBV7-8|TRBJ2-7
CASSLSRESYEQYF
TGTGCCAGCAGCTTAAGCCGGGAGAGCTACGAGCAGTACTTC
>TRBD1|many|TRBV12-3/TRBV12-4|TRBJ1-5
CASSDRGHGNQPQHF
TGTGCCAGCAGTGACAGGGGGCACGGCAATCAGCCCCAGCATTTT
>TRBD1|many|TRBV5-1|TRBJ1-1
CASTTDRVNTEAFF
TGCGCCAGCACCACTGACAGGGTGAACACTGAAGCTTTCTTT
>.|many|TRBV5-5|TRBJ1-2
CASSLRGGGYTF
TGTGCCAGCAGCTTGAGGGGTGGCGGCTACACCTTC
>.|many|TRBV5-6|TRBJ2-2
CASSRDSRSGELFF
TGTGCCAGCAGCCGGGACTCGAGATCCGGGGAGCTGTTTTTT
>TRBD1|many|TRBV20-1|TRBJ2-5
CSARTGDPIQYF
TGCAGTGCCCGTACAGGGGACCCGATCCAGTACTTC
>TRBD1|.|TRBV6-2/TRBV6-3|TRBJ1-5
CASSYRDRGQPQHF
TGTGCCAGCAGTTACAGAGACAGGGGTCAGCCCCAGCATTTT
>TRBD2|many|TRBV27|TRBJ2-1
CASSPLGGSEGYNEQFF
TGTGCCAGCAGTCCCCTGGGGGGGAGCGAGGGGTACAATGAGCAGTTCTTC
>TRBD1|medium-sized|TRBV6-5|TRBJ2-7
CASSSPGQGNYEQYF
TGTGCCAGCAGTTCTCCGGGACAGGGGAACTACGAGCAGTACTTC
>TRBD2|.|TRBV5-6|TRBJ2-7
CASSLAEAGGTGGQYF
TGTGCCAGCAGCTTGGCCGAAGCGGGAGGGACTGGCGGGCAGTACTTC
>TRBD1|many|TRBV18|TRBJ1-6
CASSQGQGAGYSPLHF
TGTGCCAGCTCACAAGGACAGGGGGCAGGATATTCACCCCTCCACTTT
>.|few|TRBV3-1|TRBJ2-2
CASSQARLSTGELFF
TGTGCCAGCAGCCAAGCGAGACTTTCAACCGGGGAGCTGTTTTTT
>TRBD2|many|TRBV18|TRBJ2-1
CASSLGLAGEEQFF
TGTGCCAGCTCACTGGGACTAGCGGGAGAAGAGCAGTTCTTC
>.|many|TRBV11-2|TRBJ2-7
CASSLQDSEQYF
TGTGCCAGCAGCCTACAGGACTCCGAGCAGTACTTC
>.|many|TRBV6-2/TRBV6-3|TRBJ1-1
CASRDRQILNTEAFF
TGTGCCAGCAGAGACCGACAGATTTTGAACACTGAAGCTTTCTTT
>.|.|TRBV24-1|TRBJ2-3
CATSDLRSGDTQYF
TGTGCCACCAGTGATTTACGGAGCGGGGATACGCAGTATTTT
>.|many|TRBV7-9|TRBJ1-2
CASSLESARYGYTF
TGTGCCAGCAGCTTAGAGTCAGCCCGATATGGCTACACCTTC